The next 4 T cell receptor beta chains were all read from a single sample in a study of blood T cell repertoires in COVID-19. Repertoires were generated with immunoSEQ multiplex PCR, while TCRdb's copy carries only in-frame clones and drops some. The sample records around 64,000 clones, around 86% being singletons. Source material: peripheral blood. These receptors all stem from a young man with acute or convalescent COVID-19.

V is TRBV5-1 and J is TRBJ2-1; weak D call: TRBD1 (6 bases). The CDR3 length is 15 residues. The germline gives CDR1 SGHRS, CDR2 YFSETQ. The V end was cut by 3 bases, the J end by 3 bases, with 13 bases between. CDR3 sequence: CASSSDRSFYNEQFF. The DNA of the CDR3 is TGCGCCAGCAGCTCGGACAGATCCTTCTACAATGAGCAGTTCTTC.

This clone was counted a few times. This chain connects TRBV28 to TRBJ1-1; 9 nucleotides align to TRBD1. This CDR3 region has 15 residues. Germline V gene lookup returns CDR1 MDHEN and CDR2 SYDVKM. J was trimmed by 4 bases and V by 6 bases; bases with no gene match: 9. The CDR3 is CASSSGTGRTTEAFF. Written as DNA, the CDR3 is TGTGCCAGCAGCTCCGGGACAGGGCGTACCACTGAAGCTTTCTTT.

The V gene is TRBV9, the J gene TRBJ2-7; 11 bases fit TRBD1. After removal of 4 bases from V and 6 bases from J, the junction contained 9 bases not matched to a gene. Looked up from germline, CDR1 is SGDLS and CDR2 is YYNGEE. This CDR3 is 15 amino acids long. The DNA of the CDR3 is TGTGCCAGCAGCCGGGGGACAGGGGGTCGTCTCGAGCAGTACTTC. Amino acids: CASSRGTGGRLEQYF.

J is TRBJ2-1 and V is TRBV6-1, with TRBD2 matching over 10 bases. CDR1 is MNHNS and CDR2 is SASEGT in the germline V gene. Trimming cost V 3 bases and J 4 bases; bases outside gene matches: 3. CDR3 size: 15 residues. CDR3 nucleotide sequence: TGTGCCAGCAGTGAGGGACTAGCGCGTTACAATGAGCAGTTCTTC. Its translation: CASSEGLARYNEQFF.